This TCR beta chain stems from a study of cytomegalovirus exposure and HLA in healthy donors. With 5 bases clipped from V and 5 bases from J, the junction kept 1 base outside the gene matches. Germline values: CDR1 LNHNV, CDR2 YYDKDF (reference sequence). The CDR3 is 14 residues long. The PCR ran on 60 Vbeta and 13 Jbeta primers. The data were produced by immunoSEQ multiplex PCR, yet TCRdb's version contains in-frame clones alone and is incomplete. Altogether 50,000 to 80,000 clones are present, around four fifths being singletons, with the ten largest covering approximately 5.4%. The specimen sequenced was PBMCs. The receptor was isolated from a male donor in good health and CMV-seropositive. The genes are TRBV15 and TRBJ1-4, with 11 bases lining up with TRBD1. Here the CDR3 DNA reads TGTGCCACCAGCCGGGACAGGGGGAATGAAAAACTGTTTTTT. It translates to CATSRDRGNEKLFF.